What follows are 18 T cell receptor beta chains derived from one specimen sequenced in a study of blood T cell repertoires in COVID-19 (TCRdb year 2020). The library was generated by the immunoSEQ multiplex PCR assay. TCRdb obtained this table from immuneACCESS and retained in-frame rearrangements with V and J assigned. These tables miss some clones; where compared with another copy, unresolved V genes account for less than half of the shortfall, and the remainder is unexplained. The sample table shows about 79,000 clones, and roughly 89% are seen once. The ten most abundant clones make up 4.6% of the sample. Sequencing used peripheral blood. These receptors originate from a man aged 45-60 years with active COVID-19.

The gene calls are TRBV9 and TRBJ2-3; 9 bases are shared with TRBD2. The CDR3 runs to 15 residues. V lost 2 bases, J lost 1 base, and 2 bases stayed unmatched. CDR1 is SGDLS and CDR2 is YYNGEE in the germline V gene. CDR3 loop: CASSVRLAGTDTQYF. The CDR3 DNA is TGTGCCAGCAGCGTGAGACTAGCGGGCACAGATACGCAGTATTTT.

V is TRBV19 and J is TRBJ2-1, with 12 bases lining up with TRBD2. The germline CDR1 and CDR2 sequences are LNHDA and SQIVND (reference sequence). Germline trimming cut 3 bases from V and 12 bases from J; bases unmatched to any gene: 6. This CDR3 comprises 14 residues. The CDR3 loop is CASSIETSGSWQFF. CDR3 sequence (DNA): TGTGCCAGTAGTATTGAGACTAGCGGGAGCTGGCAGTTCTTC.

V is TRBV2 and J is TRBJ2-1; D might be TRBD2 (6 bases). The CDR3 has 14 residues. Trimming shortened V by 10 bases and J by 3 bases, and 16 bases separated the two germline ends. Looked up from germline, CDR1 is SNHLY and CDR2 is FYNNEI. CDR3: CATVGRDDYNEQFF. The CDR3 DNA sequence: TGTGCCACAGTCGGGCGGGATGACTACAATGAGCAGTTCTTC.

CDR3 in DNA: TGTGCCAGCAGCTTGGGGACAGGGTGGAATTCACCCCTCCACTTT. It encodes CASSLGTGWNSPLHF. This chain joins TRBV7-9 and TRBJ1-6, with 9 bases fitting TRBD1. With V trimmed by 3 bases and J by 7 bases, 4 bases remained unmatched. This CDR3 spans 15 amino acids. Germline V gives CDR1 SEHNR, CDR2 FQNEAQ (reference sequence). Combining the CDR3 with reference TRBV7-9 and TRBJ1-6 gives the whole variable domain DTGVSQNPRHKITKRGQNVTFRCDPISEHNRLYWYRQTLGQGPEFLTYFQNEAQLEKSRLLSDRFSAERPKGSFSTLEIQRTEQGDSAMYLCASSLGTGWNSPLHFGNGTRLTVT.

Written as DNA, the CDR3 is TGTGCCAGCAGCGTAGTCTTTATCCCGAGCTCCTATAATTCACCCCTCCACTTT. Encoded protein: CASSVVFIPSSYNSPLHF. The gene calls are TRBV5-5 and TRBJ1-6, with D hard to call. This CDR3 has 18 residues. The V gene's germline CDR1 is SGHKS and CDR2 YYEKEE (reference sequence). The V end lost 4 bases, the J end lost 0 bases, and 17 bases lay between the germline ends.

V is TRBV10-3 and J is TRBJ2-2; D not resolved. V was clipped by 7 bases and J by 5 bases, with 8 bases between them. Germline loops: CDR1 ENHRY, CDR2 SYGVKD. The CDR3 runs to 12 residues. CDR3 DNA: TGTGCCATCAACCCCGGGACCGGGGAGCTGTTTTTT. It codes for CAINPGTGELFF.

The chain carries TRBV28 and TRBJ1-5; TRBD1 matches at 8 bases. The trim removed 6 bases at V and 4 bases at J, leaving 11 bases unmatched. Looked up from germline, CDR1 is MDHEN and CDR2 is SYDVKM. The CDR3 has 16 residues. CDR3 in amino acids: CASSSHQGQGNQPQHF. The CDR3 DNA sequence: TGTGCCAGCAGCTCCCACCAAGGACAGGGAAATCAGCCCCAGCATTTT.

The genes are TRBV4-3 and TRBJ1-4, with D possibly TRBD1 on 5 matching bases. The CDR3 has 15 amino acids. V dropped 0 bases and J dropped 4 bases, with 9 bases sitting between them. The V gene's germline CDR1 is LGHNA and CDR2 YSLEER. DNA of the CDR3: TGCGCCAGCAGCCAAGATCAAGGGGTTAATGAAAAACTGTTTTTT. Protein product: CASSQDQGVNEKLFF.

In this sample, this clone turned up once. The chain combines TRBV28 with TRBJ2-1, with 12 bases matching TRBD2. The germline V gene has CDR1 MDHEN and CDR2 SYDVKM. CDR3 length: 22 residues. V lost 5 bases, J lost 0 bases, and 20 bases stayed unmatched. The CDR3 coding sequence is TGTGCCAGCAGTCGTCCTAGCGGGAGGGGTTCCCGAGCCTTTTCCTCCTACAATGAGCAGTTCTTC. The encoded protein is CASSRPSGRGSRAFSSYNEQFF.

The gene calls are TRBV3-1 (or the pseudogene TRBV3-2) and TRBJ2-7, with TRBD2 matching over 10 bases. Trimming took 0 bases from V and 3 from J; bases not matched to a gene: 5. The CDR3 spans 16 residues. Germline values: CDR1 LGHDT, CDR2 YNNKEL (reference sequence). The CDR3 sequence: CASSQDPLAGFYEQYF. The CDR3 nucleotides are TGTGCCAGCAGCCAAGACCCACTAGCGGGGTTCTACGAGCAGTACTTC.

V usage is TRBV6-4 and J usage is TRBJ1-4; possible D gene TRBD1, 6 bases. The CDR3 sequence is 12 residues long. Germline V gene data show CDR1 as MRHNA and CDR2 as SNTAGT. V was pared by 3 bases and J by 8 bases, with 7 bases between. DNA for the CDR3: TGTGCCAGCAGTGAAGGGACAGAAAAACTGTTTTTT. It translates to CASSEGTEKLFF.

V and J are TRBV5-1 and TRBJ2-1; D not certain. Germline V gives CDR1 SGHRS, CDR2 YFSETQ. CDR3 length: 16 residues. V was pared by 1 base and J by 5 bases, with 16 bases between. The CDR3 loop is CASSLRWASSNNEQFF. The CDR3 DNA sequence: TGCGCCAGCAGCTTGAGGTGGGCATCTTCTAACAATGAGCAGTTCTTC.

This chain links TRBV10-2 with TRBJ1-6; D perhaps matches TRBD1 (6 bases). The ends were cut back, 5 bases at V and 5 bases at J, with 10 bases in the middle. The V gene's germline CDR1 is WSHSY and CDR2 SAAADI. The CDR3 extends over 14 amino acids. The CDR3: CASSQQGNNSPLHF. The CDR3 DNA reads TGCGCCAGCAGTCAACAGGGAAATAATTCACCCCTCCACTTT.

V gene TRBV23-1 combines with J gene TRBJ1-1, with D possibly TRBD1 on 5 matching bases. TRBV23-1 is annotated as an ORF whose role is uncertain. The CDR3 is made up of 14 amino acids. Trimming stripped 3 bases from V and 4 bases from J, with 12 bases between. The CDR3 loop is CASSHWQGCTEAFF. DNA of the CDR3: TGCGCCAGCAGTCACTGGCAGGGTTGCACTGAAGCTTTCTTT.

CDR3 sequence: CASSQEAAVAYEQYF. CDR3 sequence (DNA): TGCGCCAGCAGCCAAGAGGCGGCGGTCGCCTACGAGCAGTACTTC. V usage is TRBV4-1 and J usage is TRBJ2-7; the D is unclear. V lost 0 bases to trimming and J lost 2 bases, with 11 bases between them. Germline loops: CDR1 MGHRA, CDR2 YSYEKL. This CDR3 spans 15 amino acids.

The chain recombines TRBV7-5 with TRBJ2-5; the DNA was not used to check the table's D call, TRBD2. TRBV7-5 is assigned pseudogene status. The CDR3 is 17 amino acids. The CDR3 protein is CVRSSPLTDRLGGTQYF. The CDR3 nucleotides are TGTGTCAGAAGCTCCCCATTAACTGATAGACTAGGTGGGACCCAGTACTTC.

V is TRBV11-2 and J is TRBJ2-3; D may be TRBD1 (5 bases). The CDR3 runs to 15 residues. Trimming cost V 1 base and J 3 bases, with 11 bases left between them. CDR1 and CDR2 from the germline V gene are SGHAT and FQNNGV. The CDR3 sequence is CASSLAGFGTDTQYF. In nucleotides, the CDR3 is TGTGCCAGCAGCTTAGCAGGGTTTGGTACAGATACGCAGTATTTT.

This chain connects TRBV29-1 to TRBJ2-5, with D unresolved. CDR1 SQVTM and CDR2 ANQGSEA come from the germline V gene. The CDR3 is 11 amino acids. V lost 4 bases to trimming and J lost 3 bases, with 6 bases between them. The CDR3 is CSVGPKETQYF. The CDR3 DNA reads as TGCAGCGTTGGGCCCAAAGAGACCCAGTACTTC.